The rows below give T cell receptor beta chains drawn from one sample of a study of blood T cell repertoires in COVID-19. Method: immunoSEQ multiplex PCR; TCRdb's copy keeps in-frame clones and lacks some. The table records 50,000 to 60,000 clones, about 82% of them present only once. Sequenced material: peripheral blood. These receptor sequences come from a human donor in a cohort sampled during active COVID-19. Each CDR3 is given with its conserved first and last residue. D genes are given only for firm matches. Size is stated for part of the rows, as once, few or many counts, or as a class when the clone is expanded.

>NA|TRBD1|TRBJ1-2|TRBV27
TGTGCCAGCAGTCACCCGGACAGGGGAACATATGGCTACACCTTC
CASSHPDRGTYGYTF
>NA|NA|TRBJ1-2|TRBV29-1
TGCAGCGTTGAAGGTGCTGAGAACTATGGCTACACCTTC
CSVEGAENYGYTF
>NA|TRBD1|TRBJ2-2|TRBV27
TGTGCCAGCAGTTTATATGCGGCAGGGGGCCGGACCGGGGAGCTGTTTTTT
CASSLYAAGGRTGELFF
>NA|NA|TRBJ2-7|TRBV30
TGTGCCTGGAGTAATGGAGGGGTCCACGAGCAGTACTTC
CAWSNGGVHEQYF
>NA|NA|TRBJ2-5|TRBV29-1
TGCAGCGTCGGCACGCCTAGGCAAGAGACCCAGTACTTC
CSVGTPRQETQYF
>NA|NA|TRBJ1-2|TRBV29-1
TGCAGCGTTGAGGGTAGCGGCTACTATGGCTACACCTTC
CSVEGSGYYGYTF
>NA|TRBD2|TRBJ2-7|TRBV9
TGTGCCAGCAGCTACAGGACTAGCGGGACCTACGAGCAGTACTTC
CASSYRTSGTYEQYF
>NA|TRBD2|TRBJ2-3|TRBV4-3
TGCGCCAGCAGCCTCGGACTAGCGGGAGTAGATACGCAGTATTTT
CASSLGLAGVDTQYF
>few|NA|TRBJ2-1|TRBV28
TGTGCCAGCGGAGGCCTTTTTAGCTCCTACAATGAGCAGTTCTTC
CASGGLFSSYNEQFF
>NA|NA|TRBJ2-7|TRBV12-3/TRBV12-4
TGTGCCAGCAGTAAAAGACAGGTATACGAGCAGTACTTC
CASSKRQVYEQYF
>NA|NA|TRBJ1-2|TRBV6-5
TGTGCCAGCAAACAGGGCGATCAGGGCTACACCTTC
CASKQGDQGYTF
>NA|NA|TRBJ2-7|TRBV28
TGTGCCAGCAGTTTATGGGCTAGCGACACTTCCTACGAGCAGTACTTC
CASSLWASDTSYEQYF